This TCR beta chain is from a study of T cell repertoires in cytomegalovirus infection. Study information: Recently identified HLA-C-restricted and well-studied HLA-B-restricted CMV epitopes were used. Public TCR beta signatures were indicative of both CMV infection and a matching HLA type.

Trimming left V 2 bases short and J 5 bases short, with 9 bases between. This CDR3 has 13 amino acids. The germline gives CDR1 SGHRS, CDR2 YFSETQ. TCRdb re-analysed the reads in MiXCR, keeping a single row per CDR3 protein. Of 570,000 or so distinct CDR3 sequences detected, around 40% appear once; the ten largest clones hold around 48%. Turning to this clonotype: Its cognate antigen is unknown.

Findings and limits, study-wide: Summed frequency of public TCR beta families distinguished CMV carriers with the relevant HLA. HLA-C-restricted, CMV-specific TCR beta clonotypes were dominant ex vivo.

The chain employs TRBV5-1 and TRBJ2-3; D may be TRBD2 (5 bases). The sequencing used cultured PBMCs, collected from culture after CMV antigen stimulation. This TCR was recovered from a human donor in good health (CMV status not recorded). Some clones in this sample may be carry-over from other donors' samples. CDR3 region: CASSFLAGDTQYF. CDR3 bases: TGCGCCAGCAGCTTTCTAGCAGGAGATACGCAGTATTTT.